This T cell receptor (beta chain) comes out of a study of Ad26.COV2.S vaccination and SARS-CoV-2 variants. The wider study: Vaccine-arm donor from the placebo-controlled COV1001 Ad26.COV2.S trial.

Only in-frame clones appear in the TCRdb table, and some are missing; sequencing was by immunoSEQ multiplex PCR. In the table there are some 390,000 clones, about 88% of which are singletons. The treatment is: roughly 20 received Ad26.COV2.S at low or high dose, single or two shots; 5 received placebo; per-sample allocation not given. Sampling was performed 63 days after the first vaccine or placebo injection. Boston provided a donor who was an adult aged 18-55 years. An Ad26 vector was used to express Wuhan-strain SARS-CoV-2 spike as the vaccine. The CDR3 extends over 13 amino acids. V was cut by 6 bases and J by 1 base, with 9 bases left in between.

The TCR originated in a person aged 18-65 years who received the Ad26.COV2.S COVID-19 vaccine or a placebo. Sequences were derived from peripheral blood, sampled in a trial of Ad26.COV2.S vaccine versus placebo. This rearrangement joins TRBV12-3 or TRBV12-4 to TRBJ1-1, with no clear D. The CDR3 DNA follows: TGTGCCAGCAGCTCTGGCCCGAACACTGAAGCTTTCTTT. Residues: CASSSGPNTEAFF.